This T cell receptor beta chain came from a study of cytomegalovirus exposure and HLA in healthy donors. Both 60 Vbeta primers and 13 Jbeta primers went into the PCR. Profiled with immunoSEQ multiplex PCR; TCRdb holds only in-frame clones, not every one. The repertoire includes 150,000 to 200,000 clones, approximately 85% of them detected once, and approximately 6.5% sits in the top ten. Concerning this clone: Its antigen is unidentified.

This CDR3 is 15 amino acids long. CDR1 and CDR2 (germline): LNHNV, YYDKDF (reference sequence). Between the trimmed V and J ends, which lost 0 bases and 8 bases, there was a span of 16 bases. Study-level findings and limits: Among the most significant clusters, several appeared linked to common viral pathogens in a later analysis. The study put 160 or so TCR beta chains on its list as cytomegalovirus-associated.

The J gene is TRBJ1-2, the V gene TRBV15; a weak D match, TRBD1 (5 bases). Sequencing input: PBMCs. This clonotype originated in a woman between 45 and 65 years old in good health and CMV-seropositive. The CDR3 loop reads CATSRDGAGAEGYTF. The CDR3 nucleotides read TGTGCCACCAGCAGAGATGGGGCTGGGGCTGAAGGCTACACCTTC.